This T cell receptor (beta chain) was found in a study of identical twins. Study-wide findings and caveats: Excess low generation probability was seen in twin-shared out-of-frame alpha sequences. Because invariant MAIT and iNKT cells could be present, zero-insertion analyses could be partly confounded. Carriage of fewer insertions was seen in abundant cord blood beta clonotypes, whereas memory repertoires showed none.

TCRdb used MiXCR to reprocess the 5' RACE reads, holding one entry per CDR3 protein. This table holds around 1.7 million distinct CDR3 sequences, about 32% found once. Notes on this clonotype: Antigen unknown. One junction end does not reproduce the germline sequence, and a read error may be involved.

The CDR3 sequence is 15 residues long. Germline V gene sequence: CDR1 MDHEN, CDR2 SYDVKM. Healthy Caucasians alone served as donors. This TCR came from a newborn girl in good health. The chain couples TRBV28 to TRBJ1-6, with 7 positions matching TRBD1. Sequencing used cord blood. CDR3 sequence reads: CAGSFRDSYNSPLHF. The CDR3 coding sequence is TGTGCCGGCAGTTTTCGGGACAGTTATAATTCACCCCTCCACTTT.